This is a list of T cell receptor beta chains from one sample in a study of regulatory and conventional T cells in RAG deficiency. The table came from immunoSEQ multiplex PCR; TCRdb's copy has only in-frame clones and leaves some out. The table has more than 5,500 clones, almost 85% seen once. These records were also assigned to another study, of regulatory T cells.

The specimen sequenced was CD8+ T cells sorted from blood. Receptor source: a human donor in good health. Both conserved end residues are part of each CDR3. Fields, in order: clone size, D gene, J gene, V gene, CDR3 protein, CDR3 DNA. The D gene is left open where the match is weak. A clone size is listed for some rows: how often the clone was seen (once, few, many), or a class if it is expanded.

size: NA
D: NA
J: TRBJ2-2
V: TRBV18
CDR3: CASSPGVNTGELFF
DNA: TGTGCCAGCTCACCAGGGGTTAACACCGGGGAGCTGTTTTTT

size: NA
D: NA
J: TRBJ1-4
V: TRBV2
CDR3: CARSASYDEKLFF
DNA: TGTGCCAGATCAGCGTCTTACGATGAAAAACTGTTTTTT

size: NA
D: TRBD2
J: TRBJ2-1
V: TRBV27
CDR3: CASSLGLAGAVLYNEQFF
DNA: TGTGCCAGCAGTTTAGGACTAGCGGGGGCAGTTCTGTACAATGAGCAGTTCTTC

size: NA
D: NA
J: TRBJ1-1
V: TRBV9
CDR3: CASSGGGSNTEAFF
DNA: TGTGCCAGCAGCGGAGGAGGCTCTAACACTGAAGCTTTCTTT

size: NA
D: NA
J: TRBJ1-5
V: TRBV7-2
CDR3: CASSLGQNQPQHF
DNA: TGTGCCAGCAGCTTAGGGCAGAATCAGCCCCAGCATTTT

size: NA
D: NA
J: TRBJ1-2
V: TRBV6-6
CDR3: CASSKDSNTNYGYTF
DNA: TGTGCCAGCAGCAAGGACAGCAACACTAACTATGGCTACACCTTC

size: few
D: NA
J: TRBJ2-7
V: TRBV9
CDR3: CASSVFEGEQYF
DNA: TGTGCCAGCAGCGTTTTTGAGGGCGAGCAGTACTTC

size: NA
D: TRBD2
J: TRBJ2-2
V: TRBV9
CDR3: CASSHRRGATGELFF
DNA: TGTGCCAGCAGCCACAGGCGGGGGGCCACCGGGGAGCTGTTTTTT

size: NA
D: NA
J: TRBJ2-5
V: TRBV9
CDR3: CASSVGRVQETQYF
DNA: TGTGCCAGCAGCGTAGGCCGGGTCCAAGAGACCCAGTACTTC

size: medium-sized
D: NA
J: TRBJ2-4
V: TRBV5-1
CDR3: CASSLAVWGRAVKNIQYF
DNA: TGCGCCAGCAGCTTGGCAGTTTGGGGGCGGGCGGTCAAAAACATTCAGTACTTC

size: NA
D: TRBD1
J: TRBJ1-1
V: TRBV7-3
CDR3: CASSGQGGTEAFF
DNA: TGTGCCAGCAGCGGCCAGGGGGGGACTGAAGCTTTCTTT

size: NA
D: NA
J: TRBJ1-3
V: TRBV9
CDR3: CASSEGSGNAGNTIYF
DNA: TGTGCCAGCAGCGAGGGGTCAGGGAACGCCGGAAACACCATATATTTT

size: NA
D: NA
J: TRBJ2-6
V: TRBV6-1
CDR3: CASSETFFSGANVLTF
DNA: TGTGCCAGCAGTGAAACCTTCTTCTCTGGGGCCAACGTCCTGACTTTC

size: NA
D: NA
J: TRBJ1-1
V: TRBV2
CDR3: CASNTVRANTEAFF
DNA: TGTGCCAGCAATACCGTAAGGGCTAACACTGAAGCTTTCTTT

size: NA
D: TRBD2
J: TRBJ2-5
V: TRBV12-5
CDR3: CASGLVLAGEETQYF
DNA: TGTGCTAGTGGTTTGGTTCTAGCGGGTGAAGAGACCCAGTACTTC

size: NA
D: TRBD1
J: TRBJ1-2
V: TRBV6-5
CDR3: CASSSVDRGRRGYTF
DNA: TGTGCCAGCAGTTCCGTCGACAGGGGGCGTAGAGGCTACACCTTC

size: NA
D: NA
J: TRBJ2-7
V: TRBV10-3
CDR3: CASSYSPQGGTYEQYF
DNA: TGTGCCAGCAGTTACTCCCCCCAGGGGGGGACCTACGAGCAGTACTTC

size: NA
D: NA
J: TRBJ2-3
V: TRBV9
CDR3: CASSVEGGSTDTQYF
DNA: TGTGCCAGCAGCGTAGAGGGGGGGAGCACAGATACGCAGTATTTT

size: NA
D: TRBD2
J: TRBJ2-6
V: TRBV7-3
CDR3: CASSQSSGPYSGANVLTF
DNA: TGTGCCAGCAGCCAATCTAGCGGACCTTACTCTGGGGCCAACGTCCTGACTTTC

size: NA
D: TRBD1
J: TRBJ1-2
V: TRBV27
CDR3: CASSSTGQILNYGYTF
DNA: TGTGCCAGCAGTTCAACGGGACAGATCCTTAACTATGGCTACACCTTC

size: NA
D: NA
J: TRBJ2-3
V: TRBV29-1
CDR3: CSVAGQKDTDTQYF
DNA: TGCAGCGTTGCCGGACAGAAGGACACAGATACGCAGTATTTT

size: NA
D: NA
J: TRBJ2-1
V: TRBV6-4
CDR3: CASSDAPTNEQFF
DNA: TGTGCCAGCAGTGACGCACCAACCAATGAGCAGTTCTTC

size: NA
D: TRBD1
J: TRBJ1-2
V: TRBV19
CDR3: CASSIGQGWSYGYTF
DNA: TGTGCCAGTAGTATCGGACAGGGCTGGAGCTATGGCTACACCTTC

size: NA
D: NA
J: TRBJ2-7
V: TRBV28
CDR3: CASSLDNPLYEQYF
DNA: TGTGCCAGCAGTCTAGACAATCCACTCTACGAGCAGTACTTC

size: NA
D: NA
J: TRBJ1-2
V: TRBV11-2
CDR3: CASSLGQLLNYGYTF
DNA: TGTGCCAGCAGCTTAGGTCAACTGTTGAACTATGGCTACACCTTC

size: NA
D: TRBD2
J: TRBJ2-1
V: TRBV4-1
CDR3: CASSQDRAGGAYNEQFF
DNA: TGCGCCAGCAGCCAAGATAGAGCGGGGGGCGCCTACAATGAGCAGTTCTTC

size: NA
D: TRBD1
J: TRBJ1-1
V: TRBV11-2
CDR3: CASSPGTGGDTEAFF
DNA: TGTGCCAGCAGCCCTGGGACAGGGGGCGACACTGAAGCTTTCTTT

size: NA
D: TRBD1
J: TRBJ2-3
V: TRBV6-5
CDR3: CASSKTQGWDTQYF
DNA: TGTGCCAGCAGTAAGACACAGGGGTGGGATACGCAGTATTTT

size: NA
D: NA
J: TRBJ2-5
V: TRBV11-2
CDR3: CASSSTLGEGWETQYF
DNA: TGTGCCAGCAGCTCCACGCTCGGGGAAGGGTGGGAGACCCAGTACTTC

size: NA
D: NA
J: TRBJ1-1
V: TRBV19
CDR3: CASTDSMNTEAFF
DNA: TGTGCCAGTACGGACAGCATGAACACTGAAGCTTTCTTT

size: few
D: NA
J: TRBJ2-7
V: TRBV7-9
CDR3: CASSSLYEQYF
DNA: TGTGCCAGCAGTTCCCTTTACGAGCAGTACTTC

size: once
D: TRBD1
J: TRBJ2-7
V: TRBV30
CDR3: CAWSVGGQGISYEQYF
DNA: TGTGCCTGGAGTGTTGGTGGACAGGGAATCTCCTACGAGCAGTACTTC

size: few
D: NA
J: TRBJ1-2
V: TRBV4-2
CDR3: CASSHSRDLNYGYTF
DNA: TGTGCCAGCAGCCACAGCCGGGACTTAAACTATGGCTACACCTTC

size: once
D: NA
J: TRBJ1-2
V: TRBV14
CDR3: CASSQNSAGGYTF
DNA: TGTGCCAGCAGCCAAAACTCGGCGGGAGGCTACACCTTC

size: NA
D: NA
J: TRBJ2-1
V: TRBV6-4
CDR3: CASSEAESSYNEQFF
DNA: TGTGCCAGCAGTGAGGCGGAGAGCTCCTACAATGAGCAGTTCTTC

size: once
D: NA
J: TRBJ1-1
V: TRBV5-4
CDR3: CASSWALSVNTEAFF
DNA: TGTGCCAGCAGCTGGGCCTTAAGCGTGAACACTGAAGCTTTCTTT

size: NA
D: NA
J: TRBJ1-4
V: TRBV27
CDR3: CASSPTGGRPDEKLFF
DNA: TGTGCCAGCAGTCCCACGGGGGGGCGGCCTGATGAAAAACTGTTTTTT

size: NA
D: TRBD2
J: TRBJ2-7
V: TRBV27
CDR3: CASSAPAGGPQGEQYF
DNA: TGTGCCAGCAGTGCCCCAGCGGGGGGGCCCCAGGGGGAGCAGTACTTC